These T cell receptor beta chains were read from a single sample in a study of OX40 agonist ivuxolimab in advanced cancers. Libraries were prepared by immunoSEQ multiplex PCR; TCRdb keeps only in-frame clonotypes and omits some of them. The table records about 46,000 clones, 80% of them present only once. Source: CD4+ or CD8+ T cells sorted from blood, taken in a trial of the OX40 agonist ivuxolimab. The receptors shown here come from an adult with an advanced solid tumor such as melanoma, head and neck, liver or kidney cancer. CDR3s include the opening cysteine and the closing phenylalanine or tryptophan.

V: TRBV19; CDR3: CASSNRGRNTEAFF
V: TRBV5-1; CDR3: CASSPSGDPNTGELFF
V: TRBV19; CDR3: CASSPPGLASTLPYEQYF
V: TRBV5-1; CDR3: CASSYDRGEAFF
V: TRBV10-3; CDR3: CAISDTSGANVLTF
V: TRBV5-6; CDR3: CASSLRGINEKLFF
V: TRBV6-1; CDR3: CASSVTGELQHF
V: TRBV2; CDR3: CASAGPIFTGELFF
V: TRBV7-3; CDR3: CASSLRRDSEAFF
V: TRBV18; CDR3: CASSQTFGVQETQYF
V: TRBV30; CDR3: CAWARTAWGGGELFF
V: TRBV19; CDR3: CASSIGKQGRTEAFF
V: TRBV7-6; CDR3: CASSFLPGTGGSYNEQFF
V: TRBV11-2; CDR3: CASSSLDRGRYEQYF
V: TRBV10-2; CDR3: CASSQDRRATEAFF
V: TRBV6-6; CDR3: CASSSDQGGRIHIQYF
V: TRBV19; CDR3: CASSIGASYGYTF
V: TRBV15; CDR3: CATSRDGTASSYEQYF
V: TRBV7-2; CDR3: CASSLTGNTIYF
V: TRBV6-6; CDR3: CASSYGTRGNNEQFF
V: TRBV21-1; CDR3: CASSSTRTDTDTQYF
V: TRBV19; CDR3: CASSLGEEEKLFF
V: TRBV5-1; CDR3: CASSLGVQETQYF
V: TRBV9; CDR3: CASSARQLPDTEAFF
V: TRBV5-6; CDR3: CASSLRETQYF
V: TRBV9; CDR3: CASSVGTGVGHGYTF
V: TRBV18; CDR3: CASSRTPGQGAGQPQHF
V: TRBV11-2; CDR3: CASSSSGRTYNEQFF
V: TRBV4-3; CDR3: CASSQVWFKRTGVEKLFF
V: TRBV7-2; CDR3: CASSAGDGTEAFF
V: TRBV5-1; CDR3: CASSFESSSYEQYF
V: TRBV5-1; CDR3: CASSFPTGRGTYYTF